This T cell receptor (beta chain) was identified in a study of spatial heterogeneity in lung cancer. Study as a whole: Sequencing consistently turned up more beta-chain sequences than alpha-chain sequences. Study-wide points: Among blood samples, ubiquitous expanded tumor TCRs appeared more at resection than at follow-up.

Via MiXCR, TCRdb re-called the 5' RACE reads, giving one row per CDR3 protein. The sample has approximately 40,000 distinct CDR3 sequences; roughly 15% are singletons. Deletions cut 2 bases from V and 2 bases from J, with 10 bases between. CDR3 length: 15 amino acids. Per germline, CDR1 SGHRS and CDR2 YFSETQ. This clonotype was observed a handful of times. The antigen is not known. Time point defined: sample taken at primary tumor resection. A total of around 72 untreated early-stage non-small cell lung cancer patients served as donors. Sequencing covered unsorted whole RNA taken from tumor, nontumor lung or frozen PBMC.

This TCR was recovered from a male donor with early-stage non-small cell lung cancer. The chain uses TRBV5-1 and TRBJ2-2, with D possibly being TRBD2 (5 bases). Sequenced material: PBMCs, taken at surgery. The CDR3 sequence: CASSFELANTGELFF. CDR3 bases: TGCGCCAGCAGCTTTGAGCTAGCCAACACCGGGGAGCTGTTTTTT.